The clone carrying this T cell receptor (beta chain) was detected ten times or more. The sample originates from a study of Graves' ophthalmopathy and Graves' hyperthyroidism. Amplified TCR beta CDR3 regions were obtained using RNA transcripts as template. Investigators did first-round RT-PCR with HTBI primers, then second-round multiplex PCR. TCRdb re-called the multiplex PCR reads through MiXCR, storing one row per CDR3 protein. The sample records around 1,200,000 distinct CDR3 sequences, about 40% being singletons. Among the hyperthyroidism patients, all were newly diagnosed, aged 18 to 65, with under 2 months' duration. Sequencing was performed on peripheral blood or thyroid tissue (not recorded which). This sequence originates from an adult man with Graves' hyperthyroidism.

The CDR3 coding sequence is TGTGCCAGCACCCAGGGACAGAGCTCTGGAAACACCATATATTTT. Its protein product is CASTQGQSSGNTIYF. The genes are TRBV7-2 and TRBJ1-3; TRBD1 agrees at 7 bases. V lost 7 bases, J lost 0 bases, and 6 bases stayed unmatched. CDR1 SGHTA and CDR2 FQGNSA come from the germline V gene. This CDR3 has 15 residues.